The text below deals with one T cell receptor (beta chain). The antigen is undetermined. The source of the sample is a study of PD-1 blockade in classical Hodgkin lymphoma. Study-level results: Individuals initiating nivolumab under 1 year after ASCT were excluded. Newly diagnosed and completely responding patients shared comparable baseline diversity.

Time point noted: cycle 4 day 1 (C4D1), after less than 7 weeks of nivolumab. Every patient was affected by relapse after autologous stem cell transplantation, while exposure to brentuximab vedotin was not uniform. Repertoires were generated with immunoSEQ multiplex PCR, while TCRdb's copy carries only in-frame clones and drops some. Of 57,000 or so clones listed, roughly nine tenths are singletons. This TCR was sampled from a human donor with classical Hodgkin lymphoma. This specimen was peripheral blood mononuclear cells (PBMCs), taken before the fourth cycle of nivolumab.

CDR3 residues: CASSLVAGGTSYEQYF. The CDR3 DNA follows: TGTGCCAGCAGCTTAGTAGCGGGGGGGACTTCCTACGAGCAGTACTTC. V and J are TRBV7-8 and TRBJ2-7, with 11 bases that match TRBD2. Trimming removed 1 base from V and 1 base from J; junction bases left unmatched: 3. The CDR3 length is 16 residues. Germline CDR1 is SGHVS and CDR2 is FQNEAQ.